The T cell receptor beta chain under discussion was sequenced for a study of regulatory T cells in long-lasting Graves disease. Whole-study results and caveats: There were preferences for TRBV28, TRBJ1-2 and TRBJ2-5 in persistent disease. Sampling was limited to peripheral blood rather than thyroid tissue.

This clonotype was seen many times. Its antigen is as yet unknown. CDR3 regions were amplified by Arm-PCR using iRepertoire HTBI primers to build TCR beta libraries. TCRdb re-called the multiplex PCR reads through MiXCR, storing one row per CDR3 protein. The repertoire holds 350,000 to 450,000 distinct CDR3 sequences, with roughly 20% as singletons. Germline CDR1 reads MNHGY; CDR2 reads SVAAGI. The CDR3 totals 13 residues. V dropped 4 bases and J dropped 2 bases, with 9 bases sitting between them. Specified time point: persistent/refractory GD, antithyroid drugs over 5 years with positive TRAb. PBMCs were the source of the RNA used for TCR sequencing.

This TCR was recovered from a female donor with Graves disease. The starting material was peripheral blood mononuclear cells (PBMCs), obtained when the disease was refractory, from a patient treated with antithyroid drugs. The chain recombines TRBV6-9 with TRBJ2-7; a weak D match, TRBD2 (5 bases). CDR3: CASSWLAAYEQYF. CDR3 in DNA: TGTGCCAGCAGTTGGCTAGCCGCCTACGAGCAGTACTTC.